This entry concerns a single TCR beta chain. The antigen is not known. CDR1 is LNHDA and CDR2 is SQIVND in the germline V gene (reference sequence). With 3 bases removed from V and 8 bases from J, the gap between germline ends came to 8 bases. The CDR3 has 12 amino acids. The treatment was: treatment-naive control, cytoreductive nephrectomy. Control tumors came from treatment-naive patients without prior radiation. This sample was included in a study of radiation and T cells in renal cell carcinoma. Notes on the study in general: Irradiated tumors had higher TCR clonality than control tumors.

Produced via immunoSEQ multiplex PCR; TCRdb's table is partial and in-frame only. The data show about 23,000 clones, over 45% seen once. The sequenced sample was tumor tissue, obtained from a patient whose treatment was nephrectomy without radiotherapy. This sequence was found in a man aged 35-49 years with renal cell carcinoma. V is TRBV19 and J is TRBJ1-5, with D unresolved. DNA for the CDR3: TGTGCCAGTAGTATTGGTGGTGAGCCCCAGCATTTT. It yields the protein CASSIGGEPQHF. The whole variable domain, filled in from reference TRBV19 and TRBJ1-5, reads DGGITQSPKYLFRKEGQNVTLSCEQNLNHDAMYWYRQDPGQGLRLIYYSQIVNDFQKGDIAEGYSVSREKKESFPLTVTSAQKNPTAFYLCASSIGGEPQHFGDGTRLSIL.